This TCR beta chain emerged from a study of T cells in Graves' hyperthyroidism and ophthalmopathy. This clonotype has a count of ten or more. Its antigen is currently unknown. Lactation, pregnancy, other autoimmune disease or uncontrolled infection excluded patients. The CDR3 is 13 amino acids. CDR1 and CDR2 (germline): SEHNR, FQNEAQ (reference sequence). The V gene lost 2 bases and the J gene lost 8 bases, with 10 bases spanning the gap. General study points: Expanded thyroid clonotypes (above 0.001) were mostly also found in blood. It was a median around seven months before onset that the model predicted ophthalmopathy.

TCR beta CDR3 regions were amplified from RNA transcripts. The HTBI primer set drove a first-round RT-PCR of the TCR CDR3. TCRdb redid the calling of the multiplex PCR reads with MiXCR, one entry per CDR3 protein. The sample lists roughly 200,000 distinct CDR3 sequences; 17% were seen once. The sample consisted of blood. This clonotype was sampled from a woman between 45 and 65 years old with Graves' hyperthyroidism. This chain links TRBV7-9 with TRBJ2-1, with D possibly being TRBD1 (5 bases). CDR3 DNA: TGTGCCAGCAGCTTATCGGGCAGGGATGAGCAGTTCTTC. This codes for CASSLSGRDEQFF.